These 27 T cell receptor beta chains originate from one sample sequenced in a study of T cell changes during pregnancy in multiple sclerosis. This table comes from immunoSEQ multiplex PCR, and its TCRdb copy is limited to in-frame clones, with some not included. Of under 40,000 clones detected, 80% to 90% appear once; the ten largest clones hold 0.45% to 0.65%. Here the sequenced sample was CD4+ T cells from peripheral blood mononuclear cells, taken before pregnancy. The receptors shown here come from a female donor with multiple sclerosis, enrolled in a pregnancy study.

The CDR3 bases are TGTGCCAGCAGCAGGGGACAGGGAGGTGAAAAACTGTTTTTT. This translates into CASSRGQGGEKLFF. The chain carries TRBV5-6 and TRBJ1-4, with TRBD1 identical over 9 bases. The CDR3 totals 14 residues. Germline trimming cut 4 bases from V and 7 bases from J; bases unmatched to any gene: 5. Germline CDR1 is SGHDT and CDR2 is YYEEEE. The full variable domain, completed using reference TRBV5-6 and TRBJ1-4, is DAGVTQSPTHLIKTRGQQVTLRCSPKSGHDTVSWYQQALGQGPQFIFQYYEEEERQRGNFPDRFSGHQFPNYSSELNVNALLLGDSALYLCASSRGQGGEKLFFGSGTQLSVL.

The chain links TRBV6-5 to TRBJ2-5; 12 nucleotides line up with TRBD2. Germline V gene sequence: CDR1 MNHEY, CDR2 SVGAGI. This CDR3 is 16 amino acids long. The trim removed 1 base at V and 5 bases at J, leaving 5 bases unmatched. CDR3 residues: CASSYWGLAGGETQYF. CDR3 coding DNA: TGTGCCAGCAGTTACTGGGGACTAGCGGGCGGGGAGACCCAGTACTTC.

This rearrangement joins TRBV18 to TRBJ2-5; 9 bases map to TRBD1. The CDR3 is 14 amino acids. Germline loops: CDR1 KGHSH, CDR2 LQKENI. V shed 6 bases and J 4 bases; nucleotides not matched to a gene: 6. The CDR3 loop is CASSSGTGLETQYF. CDR3 nucleotides: TGTGCCAGCTCCTCCGGGACAGGGCTAGAGACCCAGTACTTC.

The chain recombines TRBV12-5 with TRBJ1-3, with D unresolved. The germline CDR1 and CDR2 sequences are LGHNT and FRNRAP. The CDR3 contains 14 residues. The germline V and J ends were trimmed by 5 bases and 3 bases, with 11 bases remaining between them. CDR3 region: CASGPRLDGNTIYF. DNA of the CDR3: TGTGCTAGTGGTCCGCGGCTAGATGGAAACACCATATATTTT.

This sequence joins TRBV7-2 and TRBJ1-3; unclear D gene. V lost 1 base, J lost 0 bases, and 10 bases lay in between. The germline V gene encodes CDR1 SGHTA and CDR2 FQGNSA. The CDR3 length is 16 residues. The CDR3 reads CASSLGGSYSGNTIYF. Here the CDR3 DNA reads TGTGCCAGCAGCTTAGGAGGGTCCTACTCTGGAAACACCATATATTTT.

This chain uses TRBV5-1 with TRBJ1-6; the D gene is possibly TRBD1 (5 bases). Trimming pared 5 bases from V and 7 bases from J, leaving 10 bases between. Germline CDR1 reads SGHRS; CDR2 reads YFSETQ. The CDR3 is made up of 13 amino acids. CDR3 bases: TGCGCCAGCAGACCGGGGGGAAATTCACCCCTCCACTTT. Amino acids: CASRPGGNSPLHF.

J is TRBJ2-2 and V is TRBV1; TRBD2 is taken as the D call from the table, unchecked against the DNA. TRBV1 counts as a pseudogene. The CDR3 is made up of 14 amino acids. As DNA, the CDR3 is TGCACCAGCAGCCAGGATCACCCTGAGGCGGAGCTGTTTTTT. This sequence encodes CTSSQDHPEAELFF.

V usage is TRBV7-2 and J usage is TRBJ2-1; TRBD2 aligns across 9 bases. CDR3 length equals 16 residues. V gave up 1 base and J gave up 9 bases; unmatched junction bases: 10. Germline V lookup: CDR1 SGHTA, CDR2 FQGNSA. CDR3 residues: CASSLVGPSGDSEQFF. The CDR3 DNA reads as TGTGCCAGCAGCTTAGTCGGCCCTAGCGGGGATAGTGAGCAGTTCTTC.

J is TRBJ1-1 and V is TRBV6-6; tentative D call: TRBD1 (6 bases). The CDR3 contains 15 residues. Trimming removed 11 bases at V and 5 bases at J, with 24 bases between. The germline CDR1 and CDR2 sequences are MNHNY and SVGAGI (reference sequence). CDR3 coding DNA: TGTGCCGCGGATGACACAGGGCGAAGTCGGACTGAAGCTTTCTTT. It encodes CAADDTGRSRTEAFF.

The V gene is TRBV2, the J gene TRBJ2-3; D not resolved. The germline V gene has CDR1 SNHLY and CDR2 FYNNEI. V lost 4 bases and J lost 5, with 7 bases in between. This CDR3 has 12 residues. Here the CDR3 DNA reads TGTGCCAGCAGTGCTCTAGAAGATACGCAGTATTTT. It is translated as CASSALEDTQYF.

The chain is built from TRBV7-2 and TRBJ1-6; D unclear. The V gene's germline CDR1 is SGHTA and CDR2 FQGNSA. There are 16 residues in the CDR3. Between the trimmed V and J ends, which lost 8 bases and 6 bases, there was a span of 20 bases. Here the CDR3 DNA reads TGTGCCAGCTCCAAGGAGTTCCGGCTTTTTAATTCACCCCTCCACTTT. It yields the protein CASSKEFRLFNSPLHF.

V usage is TRBV2 and J usage is TRBJ2-5; TRBD2 agrees at 7 bases. This CDR3 has 16 residues. Losses at the gene ends were 2 bases for V and 2 bases for J; bases not matched to a gene: 8. Germline lookup yields CDR1 SNHLY and CDR2 FYNNEI. CDR3 DNA: TGTGCCAGCAGTGAAAGGAGGGGAGCGGGGCAAGAGACCCAGTACTTC. Translating it yields CASSERRGAGQETQYF.

This clone was recorded once. The rearrangement uses TRBV4-1 and TRBJ2-3; TRBD1 matches at 7 bases. V dropped 4 bases and J dropped 4; count of bases not matched to a gene: 11. Germline CDR1 and CDR2: MGHRA and YSYEKL. CDR3 length: 16 amino acids. CDR3 amino acids: CASSRRQGREPDTQYF. The CDR3 DNA reads TGCGCCAGCAGCCGCCGACAGGGAAGGGAGCCAGATACGCAGTATTTT.

This clone appeared a single time. The V and J genes are TRBV10-2 and TRBJ1-1, with D possibly being TRBD1 (5 bases). Per germline, CDR1 WSHSY and CDR2 SAAADI. V was pared by 0 bases and J by 7 bases, with 15 bases between. The CDR3 covers 15 residues. The CDR3 DNA sequence: TGCGCCAGCAGTGAGTCCTCAGGGCCCGGCGTTGAAGCTTTCTTT. Its protein product is CASSESSGPGVEAFF.

This chain uses TRBV5-1 with TRBJ1-2, with 9 bases aligning to TRBD1. After removal of 2 bases from V and 6 bases from J, the junction contained 5 bases not matched to a gene. Germline V CDR1 and CDR2: SGHRS, YFSETQ. CDR3 size: 14 residues. For the CDR3, the DNA is TGCGCCAGCAGCTTACTACAGGGGGCGGATGGCTACACCTTC. Protein product: CASSLLQGADGYTF.

The chain is built from TRBV27 and TRBJ1-5; D may be TRBD1 (6 bases). This CDR3 has 15 residues. From germline, CDR1 is MNHEY and CDR2 SMNVEV (reference sequence). The V end was cut by 6 bases, the J end by 4 bases, with 16 bases between. The CDR3 DNA follows: TGTGCCAGCAGCTATACATGGACAGTGAATCAGCCCCAGCATTTT. Its translation: CASSYTWTVNQPQHF.

The gene calls are TRBV7-2 and TRBJ2-1, with TRBD1 identical over 9 bases. The CDR3 has 12 amino acids. V was clipped by 3 bases and J by 12 bases; unmatched bases: 3. The germline gives CDR1 SGHTA, CDR2 FQGNSA. CDR3 nucleotide sequence: TGTGCCAGCAGCTTCCGACAGGGGGTGCAGTTCTTC. Translated, it gives CASSFRQGVQFF. Looking up the rest from reference TRBV7-2 and TRBJ2-1 gives the full variable domain: GAGVSQSPSNKVTEKGKDVELRCDPISGHTALYWYRQSLGQGLEFLIYFQGNSAPDKSGLPSDRFSAERTGGSVSTLTIQRTQQEDSAVYLCASSFRQGVQFFGPGTRLTVL.

CDR3 sequence: CASSIDWNREGQPQHF. The CDR3 DNA is TGTGCCAGTAGTATAGATTGGAACAGGGAGGGTCAGCCCCAGCATTTT. J is TRBJ1-5 and V is TRBV19; a weak D match, TRBD1 (6 bases). CDR3 length: 16 residues. The germline gives CDR1 LNHDA, CDR2 SQIVND (reference sequence). V lost 0 bases and J lost 6, with 15 bases in between.

The chain carries TRBV5-5 and TRBJ1-4; D perhaps matches TRBD1 (5 bases). The germline CDR1 and CDR2 sequences are SGHKS and YYEKEE (reference sequence). This CDR3 is built from 14 residues. V lost 2 bases and J lost 5, with 10 bases in between. The chain's CDR3 is CASSFPGINEKLFF. Written as DNA, the CDR3 is TGTGCCAGCAGCTTCCCAGGGATAAATGAAAAACTGTTTTTT.

The chain carries TRBV5-1 and TRBJ1-4; the match to TRBD1 covers 8 bases. The CDR3 is 17 amino acids. V lost 4 bases and J lost 2; bases outside the gene matches: 10. Per the germline V gene, CDR1 is SGHRS and CDR2 is YFSETQ. CDR3 sequence: CASSRKDRAFTNEKLFF. CDR3 nucleotides: TGCGCCAGCAGCCGTAAGGACAGGGCCTTTACTAATGAAAAACTGTTTTTT.

The rearrangement uses TRBV18 and TRBJ2-5; D remains ambiguous. Germline loops: CDR1 KGHSH, CDR2 LQKENI. Deletions cut 3 bases from V and 2 bases from J, with 16 bases between. The CDR3 has 16 amino acids. CDR3 residues: CASSPVQEPLQETQYF. Written as DNA, the CDR3 is TGTGCCAGCTCACCGGTCCAGGAACCTCTTCAAGAGACCCAGTACTTC.

Worth noting for this clone: The sample carries other DNA sequences with the same CDR3. The chain has TRBV18 and TRBJ1-1; weak D call: TRBD1 (5 bases). This CDR3 is built from 14 residues. Germline loops: CDR1 KGHSH, CDR2 LQKENI. Trimming stripped 3 bases from V and 3 bases from J, with 11 bases between. The CDR3 reads CASSPTGRDTEAFF. As DNA, the CDR3 is TGTGCCAGCTCACCTACAGGAAGGGACACTGAAGCTTTCTTT.

This clone was seen a few times. The rearrangement joins TRBV6-1 to TRBJ1-6; 7 positions match TRBD1. In germline, CDR1 is MNHNS, CDR2 SASEGT. V shed 8 bases, J shed 11 bases, and the junction held 12 bases outside the gene matches. This CDR3 contains 14 residues. The DNA of the CDR3 is TGTGCCAGCCGGAACCACAGGGGTCTAGCACCCCTCCACTTT. It specifies CASRNHRGLAPLHF.

The chain links TRBV11-3 to TRBJ2-2, with TRBD2 as a possible D gene (6 bases). Germline V lookup: CDR1 SGHNT, CDR2 YENEEA. The V and J ends lost 3 bases and 1 base respectively, with 21 bases between them. The CDR3 runs to 19 residues. The CDR3 DNA reads as TGTGCCAGCAGCTTTTCGTCGGGTTTCTTGGGGGGGAACACCGGGGAGCTGTTTTTT. Amino acids: CASSFSSGFLGGNTGELFF. Supplemented by reference TRBV11-3 and TRBJ2-2, the full variable domain reads EAGVVQSPRYKIIEKKQPVAFWCNPISGHNTLYWYLQNLGQGPELLIRYENEEAVDDSQLPKDRFSAERLKGVDSTLKIQPAELGDSAVYLCASSFSSGFLGGNTGELFFGEGSRLTVL.

V gene TRBV25-1 combines with J gene TRBJ1-5; maybe TRBD1 (6 bases). V shed 4 bases and J shed 4 bases, with 8 bases lying between them. Germline CDR1 reads MGHDK; CDR2 reads SYGVNS. The CDR3 extends over 13 amino acids. CDR3 coding DNA: TGTGCCAGCAGTGTGACAGGTAATCAGCCCCAGCATTTT. Encoded protein: CASSVTGNQPQHF.

This sequence joins TRBV19 and TRBJ1-1, with D tentatively TRBD1 (6 bases). Looked up from germline, CDR1 is LNHDA and CDR2 is SQIVND (reference sequence). Trimming left V 2 bases short and J 11 bases short, with 12 bases between. The CDR3 is 12 amino acids. CDR3 region: CASSIPTQGAFF. In DNA form, the CDR3 reads TGTGCCAGTAGTATACCCACCCAGGGGGCTTTCTTT.

The chain carries TRBV11-3 and TRBJ1-1; D is undetermined. This CDR3 contains 13 residues. CDR1 and CDR2 (germline): SGHNT, YENEEA. With 0 bases removed from V and 6 bases from J, the gap between germline ends came to 8 bases. For the CDR3, the DNA is TGTGCCAGCAGCTTAGATTCGGCGGCTGAAGCTTTCTTT. Protein product: CASSLDSAAEAFF.